These T cell receptor beta chains were read from a single sample in a study of shared clonotypes between healthy human individuals. Produced via immunoSEQ multiplex PCR; TCRdb's table is partial and in-frame only. Here the sample spans millions of clones, approximately 93% being singletons. The source material was naive CD4+ T cells from PBMCs. Receptors originate from a man aged 18 to 30 in good health. Some clones in this sample may be carry-over from other donors' samples. Each CDR3 is given with its conserved first and last residue. Only part of the rows carry a size: once, few, many, or a class if the clone is expanded.

CDR3 length,clone size,V gene,CDR3 protein
15,once,TRBV7-6,CASSLSASAVYEQYF
14,NA,TRBV5-5,CASSLSGPLGKLFF
12,NA,TRBV12-5,CASEGNTGELFF
14,NA,TRBV2,CASSRRGRNQPQHF
14,NA,TRBV5-1,CASSFQGFTDTQYF
14,NA,TRBV7-9,CASSSIADLGELFF
17,NA,TRBV5-1,CASSLGYGTGGTDTQYF
14,NA,TRBV2,CASRDGRAVWEQYF
18,NA,TRBV28,CASTRGALVSLAKNIQYF
15,NA,TRBV5-1,CASSYMTSGSETQYF
16,NA,TRBV4-2,CASSQAFGQYTGELFF
14,NA,TRBV27,CASSEFEGYYEQYF
15,NA,TRBV11-2,CASSRRPSVGNTIYF
14,NA,TRBV10-2,CASSRGARDQPQHF
15,NA,TRBV4-2,CASSLAGVAYNEQFF
15,once,TRBV11-2,CASSRGQVRPNVLTF
15,once,TRBV28,CASSLYAGQRETQYF
14,NA,TRBV7-9,CASSVPGQGTEAFF
11,NA,TRBV7-4,CASGQGYGYTF
14,once,TRBV19,CASRGFGLAHIQYF
14,few,TRBV5-1,CASSFRDGDYEQYF
14,NA,TRBV9,CASSVSLTENIQYF
15,once,TRBV4-3,CASSHLAGDKNIQYF
17,NA,TRBV15,CATSRDYGLSNTGELFF
13,NA,TRBV6-6,CASSYYLRDEQFF
11,NA,TRBV6-6,CASRNTGELFF
16,NA,TRBV28,CASSLLEGGVAYGYTF
15,NA,TRBV5-4,CASSSGQGSSYEQYF
12,NA,TRBV28,CASSLRLQPQHF
13,NA,TRBV15,CATSRNYNNEQFF
16,once,TRBV6-5,CASSWLAQSSGNEQYF
15,NA,TRBV19,CASSDLVAGLYEQFF
17,NA,TRBV5-1,CASSIISQDSGANVLTF
15,NA,TRBV5-1,CASSLRDRGPGELFF